This T cell receptor (beta chain) was recovered during a study of T cells in Graves' hyperthyroidism and ophthalmopathy (dated by TCRdb to about 2019). About the study as a whole: Peripheral blood samples were taken at initial diagnosis, before any treatment was given. The paper describes TCR Vbeta CDR3 sequencing of 140 or so peripheral blood samples, made up of 43 ophthalmopathy patients, more than 70 hyperthyroidism patients and 17 progressor patients. The 85 to 100 discovery patients were divided at random into training and test sets in a 7:3 ratio. To identify distinguishing TCR V-J signatures, a discovery cohort of some 100 patients was used, comprising approximately 40 with Graves' ophthalmopathy and 57 with stable Graves' hyperthyroidism. Prospective prediction of ophthalmopathy was tested in an independent validation cohort of fewer than 20 hyperthyroidism patients and 15 to 17 patients who later progressed to ophthalmopathy. Once sampling was done, hyperthyroidism patients were given methimazole at a starting dose of 30 mg daily, whereas ophthalmopathy patients were given high-dose intravenous methylprednisolone. Thyroid tissue and blood T-cell repertoires from six or seven Graves' hyperthyroidism patients were also compared in the study. What the research found in general, with its limitations: Most expanded thyroid clonotypes (frequency above 0.001) were also found in blood, which suggests that blood repertoires may mirror thyroid immune responses. Sample size was not statistically predetermined, and investigators were not blinded to group allocation. In validation, progression to ophthalmopathy was predicted by the model with roughly 71% sensitivity and 72% to 85% specificity, a median of approximately 6.5 months before onset. In cross-validation, a model built on a 13 V-J signature told ophthalmopathy apart from stable hyperthyroidism with 87.88% sensitivity and about 81% specificity, and in testing the same model reached 80%/75%.

This clonotype occurred many times. The antigen it recognizes is unknown. It has no much larger one-base neighbor in the sample; base qualities were not kept. The TCR beta CDR3 regions were amplified from RNA transcripts. The TCR CDR3 was subjected to a first round of RT-PCR using the HTBI primer set and the Qiagen OneStep RT-PCR kit. The libraries were constructed in a second round of multiplex PCR and then size-selected and purified. Sequencing of the libraries was done on an Illumina HiSeq2000 using paired-end 100 bp reads. In the original analysis: Raw data were processed with SOAPnuke, discarding reads with adapters, uncalled bases, mean Phred below 15, or no exact constant-primer or identifier match. COPE v1.2.5 was used to merge high-quality paired reads, and clonotypes were defined as unique nucleotide sequences. Clonotypes were aligned to IMGT TRBV, TRBD and TRBJ reference segments using MiTCR v1.1. Only V-J combinations with frequency above 0.0001, covering roughly 99% of repertoires, were analysed. A TCS score was defined as the ratio between F50 (clonal expansion) and ExV (chaos), using BLOSUM62-based TCRdist between CDR3 peptides within each V-J. Welch's t-statistics and random forest reduced 450 to 600 V-J features to roughly 13, which were used in a naive Bayes classifier (R e1071). TCRdb took the public reads, trimmed them with fastp at Q25, ran MiXCR for clone calling and kept in-frame beta chains. Rows matching on CDR3 protein sequence are summarized as one entry with the most common DNA and genes. TCRdb, not the authors, supplied the V and J calls. This sample holds about 290,000 distinct CDR3 sequences; 10% to 15% were observed only once. The top ten clonotypes cover more than 7.5% of the sample.

The hyperthyroidism patients were between 18 and 65 years old and newly diagnosed, with a disease duration of less than 2 months. Patients with uncontrolled infections, other autoimmune diseases, pregnancy or lactation were excluded. Diagnoses were based on clinical symptoms, serum thyroxine and TRAb, thyroid ultrasound and orbital computed tomography. Blood from progressor patients was collected at the time of first diagnosis with hyperthyroidism, before any ophthalmopathy symptoms had appeared. PBMCs were separated from roughly 10 ml of fresh peripheral blood using Ficoll-Paque density gradient centrifugation. Progressor patients were first diagnosed with Graves' hyperthyroidism and then developed ophthalmopathy during follow-up. Total RNA was extracted with Trizol reagent, and quality was checked on an Agilent 2100 Bioanalyzer. V loses 10 bases of germline sequence and J loses 3 bases, and the interval between the two ends is 11 bases. Reading from cysteine to phenylalanine, the CDR3 counts 12 amino acids. Left in the record is the CDR3 DNA by itself, 36 bases read in frame from the first base. For CDR1 and CDR2, the germline V gene lists MDHEN and SYDVKM.

The clonotype originates from a woman aged 25 to 39 with Graves' hyperthyroidism that later progressed to Graves' ophthalmopathy. The material sequenced was blood. The rearranged chain carries TRBV28 and TRBJ2-3; a tentative D call is TRBD1 (6 bases match). The nucleotide sequence reads as follows: TGTGCCACTCGACAGGCAACAGATACGCAGTATTTT. It translates as CATRQATDTQYF.